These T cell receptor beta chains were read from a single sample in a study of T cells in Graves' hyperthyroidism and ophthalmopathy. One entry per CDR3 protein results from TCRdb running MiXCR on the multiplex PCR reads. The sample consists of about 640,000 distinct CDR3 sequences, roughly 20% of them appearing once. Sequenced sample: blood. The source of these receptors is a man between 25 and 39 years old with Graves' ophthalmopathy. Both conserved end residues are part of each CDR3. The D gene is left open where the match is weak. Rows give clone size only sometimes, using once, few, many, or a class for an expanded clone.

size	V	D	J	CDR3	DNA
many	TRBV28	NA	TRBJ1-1	CASRLRPNTEAFF	TGTGCCAGCAGGTTAAGACCGAACACTGAAGCTTTCTTT
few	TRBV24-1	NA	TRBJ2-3	CATSDLRDSGSTDTQYF	TGTGCCACCAGTGATTTGAGGGATAGCGGAAGCACAGATACGCAGTATTTT
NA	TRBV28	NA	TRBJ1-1	CASKGRRSPEAFF	TGTGCCAGCAAGGGCAGGAGGAGTCCTGAAGCTTTCTTT
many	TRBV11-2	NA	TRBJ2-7	CASSLTSWQYF	TGTGCCAGCAGCTTAACCTCCTGGCAGTACTTC
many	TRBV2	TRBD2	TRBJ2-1	CASRGTSGNEQFF	TGTGCCAGCAGAGGGACTAGCGGGAATGAGCAGTTCTTC
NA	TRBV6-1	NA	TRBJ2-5	CASSTVQETQYF	TGTGCCAGCAGCACCGTCCAAGAGACCCAGTACTTC
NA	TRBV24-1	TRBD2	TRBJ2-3	CATGDFKRELNTQYF	TGTGCCACCGGTGATTTCAAGCGGGAGCTTAATACGCAGTATTTT
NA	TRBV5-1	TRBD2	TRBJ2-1	CASSGGSWDEQFF	TGCGCCAGTTCGGGGGGTTCGTGGGATGAGCAGTTCTTC
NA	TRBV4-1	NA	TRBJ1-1	CASAIVDRQNTEAFF	TGCGCCAGCGCAATCGTGGACAGACAGAACACTGAAGCTTTCTTT
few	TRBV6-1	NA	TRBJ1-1	CASSDRLLGMNTEAFF	TGTGCCAGCAGTGACCGGCTACTAGGGATGAACACTGAAGCTTTCTTT
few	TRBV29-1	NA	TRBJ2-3	CSVLGTPISTDTQYF	TGCAGCGTTCTAGGGACACCCATTAGCACAGATACGCAGTATTTT
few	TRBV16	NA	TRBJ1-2	CASSQGREDYGYTF	TGTGCCAGCAGCCAAGGAAGGGAGGACTATGGCTACACCTTC
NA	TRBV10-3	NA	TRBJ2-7	CAISLPTGSEQYF	TGTGCCATCAGTCTGCCTACAGGGTCCGAGCAGTACTTC
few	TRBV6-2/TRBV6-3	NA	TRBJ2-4	CASRPQAWGAKSIQYF	TGTGCCAGCCGCCCTCAGGCCTGGGGAGCCAAAAGCATTCAGTACTTC